This passage covers 18 T cell receptor beta chains from one sample sequenced in a study of cytomegalovirus exposure and HLA in healthy donors (dated by TCRdb to 2015 to 2018). Libraries were made using the immunoSEQ multiplex PCR assay. The multiplex PCR relied on a mix of 60 forward primers for TCR Vbeta segments and 13 reverse primers for TCR Jbeta segments. Not all clones reach the TCRdb copy of this immuneACCESS table, which keeps in-frame sequences only. Checked studies attribute under half of the gap to unresolved V genes and leave the rest unexplained. This sample has around 200,000 clones in its table, and just over 75% of those were observed once. The ten largest clones add up to more than 3% of the sample. Input material: PBMCs. All receptors derive from a woman between 55 and 75 years old in good health and CMV-seropositive.

The genes are TRBV11-3 and TRBJ2-7; 10 bases fit TRBD1. J gave up 6 bases and V 5 bases, and 10 bases lay outside the gene matches. This CDR3 comprises 15 residues. The V gene's germline CDR1 is SGHNT and CDR2 YENEEA. CDR3 sequence reads: CASSRGTGDPAEQYF. DNA for the CDR3: TGTGCCAGCAGCAGAGGGACAGGGGATCCGGCCGAGCAGTACTTC.

This chain connects TRBV11-1 to TRBJ1-1; 9 bases align to TRBD1. Looked up from germline, CDR1 is SGHAT and CDR2 is FQDESV (reference sequence). V dropped 3 bases and J dropped 4; count of bases not matched to a gene: 3. This CDR3 has 14 residues. The CDR3 here is CASSFRDRVTEAFF. As DNA, the CDR3 is TGTGCCAGCAGCTTCCGGGACAGGGTCACTGAAGCTTTCTTT.

This chain joins TRBV9 and TRBJ2-1, with D perhaps TRBD2 (7 bases). CDR3 length: 18 residues. Germline V gene data show CDR1 as SGDLS and CDR2 as YYNGEE. V was cut by 0 bases and J by 1 base, with 17 bases left in between. The CDR3 spells CASSVGLEGGLSYNEQFF. CDR3 in DNA: TGTGCCAGCAGCGTAGGTTTGGAGGGGGGGCTGTCCTACAATGAGCAGTTCTTC.

The CDR3 loop reads CASSIVGPYSGNTIYF. DNA for the CDR3: TGTGCCAGTAGTATTGTGGGGCCATACTCTGGAAACACCATATATTTT. The J gene is TRBJ1-3, the V gene TRBV19, with a weak D call TRBD1 (5 bases). CDR3 length: 16 residues. Looked up from germline, CDR1 is LNHDA and CDR2 is SQIVND (reference sequence). V lost 3 bases and J lost 0, with 12 bases in between.

This rearrangement joins TRBV7-2 to TRBJ2-3, with D possibly matching TRBD2 (5 bases). Germline V lookup: CDR1 SGHTA, CDR2 FQGNSA. V was cut by 5 bases and J by 1 base, with 10 bases left in between. The CDR3 length is 14 residues. The CDR3, as DNA: TGTGCCAGCAGCAGGTGGACTCGCACAGATACGCAGTATTTT. Encoded protein: CASSRWTRTDTQYF. The complete variable domain, with remaining parts taken from reference TRBV7-2 and TRBJ2-3, reads GAGVSQSPSNKVTEKGKDVELRCDPISGHTALYWYRQSLGQGLEFLIYFQGNSAPDKSGLPSDRFSAERTGGSVSTLTIQRTQQEDSAVYLCASSRWTRTDTQYFGPGTRLTVL.

Points on this clone: A read error may produce the germline difference seen at one junction end. Other DNA sequences in this sample translate to the same CDR3. V gene TRBV2 combines with J gene TRBJ1-5; 8 nucleotides align to TRBD1. CDR1 and CDR2 (germline): SNHLY, FYNNEI. The CDR3 runs to 15 residues. The DNA for the CDR3 is TGCGCCAGCATCTTCACGGGACAGGGCAATCAGCCCCAGCATTTT. Amino acid sequence: CASIFTGQGNQPQHF.

This chain links TRBV28 with TRBJ2-7; 8 bases are a match to TRBD2. CDR3 length: 14 amino acids. Trimming cost V 3 bases and J 6 bases; bases outside gene matches: 7. From germline, CDR1 is MDHEN and CDR2 SYDVKM. The CDR3 loop reads CASSLGGRTVEQYF. In nucleotides, the CDR3 is TGTGCCAGCAGTTTGGGCGGGAGGACCGTCGAGCAGTACTTC.

The chain joins TRBV7-2 to TRBJ1-2; a weak D match, TRBD1 (5 bases). V dropped 3 bases and J dropped 8 bases, with 10 bases sitting between them. The CDR3 loop spans 12 amino acids. From germline, CDR1 is SGHTA and CDR2 FQGNSA. CDR3 sequence: CASSFLRGGYTF. The CDR3, as DNA: TGTGCCAGCAGCTTTCTAAGGGGCGGCTACACCTTC. Drawing the rest from reference TRBV7-2 and TRBJ1-2, the complete variable domain is GAGVSQSPSNKVTEKGKDVELRCDPISGHTALYWYRQSLGQGLEFLIYFQGNSAPDKSGLPSDRFSAERTGGSVSTLTIQRTQQEDSAVYLCASSFLRGGYTFGSGTRLTVV.

V gene TRBV6-6 combines with J gene TRBJ1-4, with 10 bases that match TRBD1. This CDR3 spans 16 amino acids. V dropped 6 bases and J dropped 7; count of bases not matched to a gene: 11. CDR1 and CDR2 from the germline V gene are MNHNY and SVGAGI (reference sequence). CDR3 loop: CASSLQPGQGSEKLFF. In DNA form, the CDR3 reads TGTGCCAGCAGCTTACAACCGGGACAGGGGAGTGAAAAACTGTTTTTT.

This clone has more than one count but fewer than ten. The chain joins TRBV11-2 to TRBJ1-1; D is perhaps TRBD1 (5 bases). CDR1 is SGHAT, CDR2 FQNNGV, per germline. V lost 6 bases to trimming and J lost 4 bases, with 15 bases between them. This CDR3 is built from 14 residues. CDR3 in DNA: TGTGCCAGCAGGGGGGTGGGGGGAGGCACTGAAGCTTTCTTT. This sequence encodes CASRGVGGGTEAFF.

V is TRBV7-3 and J is TRBJ2-2, with 13 bases that match TRBD2. The CDR3 is 14 residues long. V shed 5 bases, J shed 11 bases, and the junction held 5 bases outside the gene matches. Germline-derived CDR1 and CDR2 are SGHTA and FQGTGA. The CDR3 nucleotides are TGTGCCAGCAGCGCTGGGACTAGCGGGACTGAGCTGTTTTTT. Protein sequence: CASSAGTSGTELFF.

This chain connects TRBV20-1 to TRBJ2-7, with D tentatively TRBD2 (5 bases). Germline CDR1 reads DFQATT; CDR2 reads SNEGSKA (reference sequence). This CDR3 is 11 amino acids long. V shed 5 bases and J shed 7 bases, with 12 bases lying between them. This CDR3 reads CSAGYSGEQYF. CDR3 DNA sequence: TGCAGTGCTGGGTACTCGGGGGAGCAGTACTTC.

The chain has TRBV27 and TRBJ1-5, with D maybe TRBD1 (5 bases). V lost 5 bases and J lost 1, with 12 bases in between. The germline V gene encodes CDR1 MNHEY and CDR2 SMNVEV (reference sequence). This CDR3 is 15 amino acids long. In DNA, the CDR3 is TGTGCCAGCAGTCCTACCTGGACAAGCAATCAGCCCCAGCATTTT. This codes for CASSPTWTSNQPQHF.

The chain joins TRBV18 to TRBJ1-2; tentatively, D is TRBD1 (5 bases). The CDR3 is 14 residues long. Deletions cut 0 bases from V and 8 bases from J, with 13 bases between. CDR1 and CDR2 (germline): KGHSH, LQKENI. CDR3 DNA sequence: TGTGCCAGCTCACCACCCGCCGACAGTCGGGGCTACACCTTC. Translation gives CASSPPADSRGYTF.

The chain uses TRBV19 and TRBJ2-5; a weak D match, TRBD1 (5 bases). The length of the CDR3 is 12 residues. CDR1 and CDR2 (germline): LNHDA, SQIVND (reference sequence). Trimming stripped 1 base from V and 5 bases from J, with 5 bases between. This chain's CDR3 is CASSIAGETQYF. In DNA, the CDR3 is TGTGCCAGTAGTATAGCAGGGGAGACCCAGTACTTC.

This chain connects TRBV7-2 to TRBJ2-7; D is ambiguous. The CDR3 contains 14 residues. CDR1 SGHTA and CDR2 FQGNSA come from the germline V gene. Trimming removed 3 bases at V and 1 base at J, with 10 bases between. CDR3 loop: CASSLSRVSYEQYF. Written as DNA, the CDR3 is TGTGCCAGCAGCTTGAGTAGAGTGTCCTACGAGCAGTACTTC.

About this clone: One junction end does not reproduce the germline sequence, and a read error may be involved. This rearrangement joins TRBV19 to TRBJ2-6, with D perhaps matching TRBD1 (5 bases). The CDR3 length is 18 residues. Germline CDR1 is LNHDA and CDR2 is SQIVND (reference sequence). This CDR3 reads CASTRRWQIHSGANGLTF. Written as DNA, the CDR3 is TGTGCCAGTACCCGAAGGTGGCAGATCCACTCTGGGGCCAACGGCCTGACTTTC. Supplemented by reference TRBV19 and TRBJ2-6, the full variable domain reads DGGITQSPKYLFRKEGQNVTLSCEQNLNHDAMYWYRQDPGQGLRLIYYSQIVNDFQKGDIAEGYSVSREKKESFPLTVTSAQKNPTAFYLCASTRRWQIHSGANGLTFGAGSRLTVL.

V and J are TRBV2 and TRBJ2-6; D may be TRBD1 (6 bases). This CDR3 has 14 amino acids. Deletions cut 6 bases from V and 1 base from J, with 7 bases between. In germline, CDR1 is SNHLY, CDR2 FYNNEI. The CDR3 reads CASRGTSGANVLTF. CDR3 in DNA: TGTGCCAGCAGGGGGACATCTGGGGCCAACGTCCTGACTTTC. The full variable domain, its missing parts supplied by reference TRBV2 and TRBJ2-6, is EPEVTQTPSHQVTQMGQEVILRCVPISNHLYFYWYRQILGQKVEFLVSFYNNEISEKSEIFDDQFSVERPDGSNFTLKIRSTKLEDSAMYFCASRGTSGANVLTFGAGSRLTVL.